The 32 T cell receptor beta chains below come from one sample, sequenced in a study of cytomegalovirus exposure and HLA in healthy donors. Vbeta (60) and Jbeta (13) primers were used in the PCR. Clones were sequenced by immunoSEQ multiplex PCR, and TCRdb holds only the in-frame ones, with some missing. Of 90,000 to 150,000 clones in the sample, about three quarters are singletons; the top ten hold about 3.3%. The sequenced sample was PBMCs. These receptors were collected from a woman in her thirties in good health and CMV-seropositive.

This rearrangement joins TRBV7-2 to TRBJ1-2, with 9 bases lining up with TRBD1. CDR1 is SGHTA and CDR2 is FQGNSA in the germline V gene. The CDR3 is 13 amino acids. V lost 5 bases, J lost 5 bases, and 3 bases stayed unmatched. Here the CDR3 reads CASSAGTGYGYTF. The CDR3 bases are TGTGCCAGCAGCGCCGGGACAGGGTATGGCTACACCTTC.

The J gene is TRBJ1-5, the V gene TRBV7-3; TRBD1 matches 10 bases. Germline CDR1 reads SGHTA; CDR2 reads FQGTGA. This CDR3 region has 18 residues. The V gene end was trimmed by 5 bases and the J gene end by 1 base; junction bases not matched to a gene: 11. The CDR3 DNA follows: TGTGCCAGCAGCAAGGGACAGGGGCAGTTGACGAGCAATCAGCCCCAGCATTTT. Amino acids: CASSKGQGQLTSNQPQHF.

This chain links TRBV13 with TRBJ1-2; D uncertain. The germline V gene encodes CDR1 PRHDT and CDR2 FYEKMQ (reference sequence). CDR3 length: 13 amino acids. V was pared by 5 bases and J by 5 bases, with 12 bases between. The CDR3 loop is CASSPNDKYGYTF. The CDR3, as DNA: TGTGCCAGCAGCCCTAACGACAAGTATGGCTACACCTTC.

The rearrangement joins TRBV27 to TRBJ2-2; D gene uncertain. Germline CDR1 is MNHEY and CDR2 is SMNVEV (reference sequence). This CDR3 is built from 15 residues. V was pared by 2 bases and J by 2 bases, with 9 bases between. Written as DNA, the CDR3 is TGTGCCAGCAGTTTAAATGCGGTCAACACCGGGGAGCTGTTTTTT. Its protein product is CASSLNAVNTGELFF.

This clone was seen only once. The rearrangement joins TRBV28 to TRBJ1-1, with D possibly being TRBD1 (6 bases). The CDR3 is made up of 19 amino acids. Germline V lookup: CDR1 MDHEN, CDR2 SYDVKM. V lost 5 bases, J lost 2 bases, and 27 bases lay in between. The CDR3, as DNA: TGTGCCAGCAGTCGCCGGGGGGGCCGTTCCGGGACAATTAACACTGAAGCTTTCTTT. It codes for CASSRRGGRSGTINTEAFF.

The chain joins TRBV7-2 to TRBJ2-2, with a weak D call TRBD1 (5 bases). The CDR3 is 15 residues long. The germline V gene has CDR1 SGHTA and CDR2 FQGNSA. V was clipped by 0 bases and J by 7 bases, with 12 bases between them. Here the CDR3 DNA reads TGTGCCAGCAGCTTAGCCCCTCGAAGGGGCGGGGAGCTGTTTTTT. Protein product: CASSLAPRRGGELFF.

The rearrangement uses TRBV4-3 and TRBJ1-1, with D perhaps matching TRBD1 (6 bases). The CDR3 loop spans 14 amino acids. Germline CDR1 LGHNA, CDR2 YSLEER. V lost 6 bases and J 3 bases, leaving 14 bases between the germline ends. The CDR3 here is CASRLKGGHTEAFF. CDR3 in DNA: TGCGCCAGCAGATTAAAGGGGGGGCACACTGAAGCTTTCTTT.

In this sample, this clone turned up once. This rearrangement joins TRBV11-2 to TRBJ2-3; TRBD2 matches at 13 bases. J lost 0 bases, V lost 4 bases, and 7 bases had no gene match. Germline V CDR1 and CDR2: SGHAT, FQNNGV. This CDR3 has 18 residues. CDR3 loop: CASSSRLAGGLSTDTQYF. In DNA, the CDR3 is TGTGCCAGCAGCTCCCGACTAGCGGGGGGACTTAGCACAGATACGCAGTATTTT.

This chain joins TRBV11-3 and TRBJ1-5; 8 nucleotides align to TRBD1. The V gene end was trimmed by 3 bases and the J gene end by 8 bases; junction bases not matched to a gene: 6. The germline V gene has CDR1 SGHNT and CDR2 YENEEA. The CDR3 runs to 14 residues. CDR3 bases: TGTGCCAGCAGCTTGGCGGACAGGGAAAAGCCCCAGCATTTT. Translating it yields CASSLADREKPQHF.

The sample holds a few counts of this clone. The germline gene is not matched at one end of the junction; a read error may be the cause. This chain links TRBV4-1 with TRBJ2-5, with 16 bases fitting TRBD2. This CDR3 is 16 amino acids long. Germline values: CDR1 MGHRA, CDR2 YSYEKL. In DNA, the CDR3 is TGTGCCAGCAGCCATGGGACTAGCGGGGGGGCAGAGACCCAGTACTTC. It is translated as CASSHGTSGGAETQYF.

This chain joins TRBV19 and TRBJ1-6; 8 nucleotides line up with TRBD1. The germline CDR1 and CDR2 sequences are LNHDA and SQIVND (reference sequence). The CDR3 is 16 amino acids. V was pared by 6 bases and J by 10 bases, with 14 bases of the junction left unmatched. The CDR3 region has the DNA TGTGCCAGTAGCGAACCTCAGGGGGCTTTTCGCTCACCCCTCCACTTT. Translated: CASSEPQGAFRSPLHF.

J is TRBJ2-3 and V is TRBV5-1; D is unresolved. The CDR3 is 13 residues long. V lost 6 bases and J lost 0, with 8 bases in between. Germline V gene lookup returns CDR1 SGHRS and CDR2 YFSETQ. DNA for the CDR3: TGCGCCAGCAACTACGACAGCACAGATACGCAGTATTTT. Its protein is CASNYDSTDTQYF.

V usage is TRBV6-1 and J usage is TRBJ2-7, with unresolved D. CDR1 MNHNS and CDR2 SASEGT come from the germline V gene. This CDR3 region has 11 residues. Trimming removed 4 bases from V and 2 bases from J, with 3 bases in between. CDR3 sequence: CASSVTYEQYF. The CDR3 nucleotides are TGTGCCAGCAGTGTTACCTACGAGCAGTACTTC.

This clone was found a few times. The chain couples TRBV6-1 to TRBJ2-7; 8 positions agree with TRBD1. From germline, CDR1 is MNHNS and CDR2 SASEGT. This CDR3 has 14 amino acids. V gave up 7 bases and J gave up 7 bases; unmatched junction bases: 12. CDR3 DNA: TGTGCCAGCACGAGATGGCAGGGGGCGCGGGAGCAGTACTTC. Encoded protein: CASTRWQGAREQYF.

Details on this clone: A read error may account for a junction end that differs from germline. The V gene is TRBV4-2, the J gene TRBJ2-7; a weak D match, TRBD1 (5 bases). Germline CDR1 is LGHNA and CDR2 is YNFKEQ. This CDR3 spans 16 amino acids. CDR3 sequence reads: CASSEELIQELGEQYF. As DNA, the CDR3 is TGTGCCAGCAGCGAAGAACTTATACAGGAATTGGGCGAGCAGTACTTC.

This clone came up a few times. For the CDR3, the DNA is TGTGCCAGCAAGCTTAGAGAAGGGGGAAGTGGAGCTTTCTTT. It translates to CASKLREGGSGAFF. V and J are TRBV11-1 and TRBJ1-1; D perhaps matches TRBD1 (6 bases). The V end was cut by 7 bases, the J end by 10 bases, with 22 bases between. There are 14 residues in the CDR3. The germline CDR1 and CDR2 sequences are SGHAT and FQDESV (reference sequence).

The V gene is TRBV2, the J gene TRBJ1-2; D may be TRBD1 (6 bases). Germline loops: CDR1 SNHLY, CDR2 FYNNEI. Trimming pared 6 bases from V and 7 bases from J, leaving 18 bases between. This CDR3 region has 14 residues. Here the CDR3 reads CASRGEGGESGYTF. In nucleotides, the CDR3 is TGTGCCAGCAGAGGAGAAGGGGGGGAAAGTGGCTACACCTTC.

This clone was counted between two and nine times. The chain is built from TRBV30 and TRBJ1-2; D remains ambiguous. Germline loops: CDR1 GTSNPN, CDR2 SVGIG (reference sequence). CDR3 length equals 15 residues. V lost 0 bases and J 0 bases, leaving 11 bases between the germline ends. This chain's CDR3 is CAWSVSLLSNYGYTF. The CDR3 region has the DNA TGTGCCTGGAGTGTATCCCTCCTTTCTAACTATGGCTACACCTTC. Variable domain in full (rest from reference TRBV30 and TRBJ1-2): SQTIHQWPATLVQPVGSPLSLECTVEGTSNPNLYWYRQAAGRGLQLLFYSVGIGQISSEVPQNLSASRPQDRQFILSSKKLLLSDSGFYLCAWSVSLLSNYGYTFGSGTRLTVV.

The genes are TRBV19 and TRBJ1-4, with 10 nucleotides matching TRBD1. CDR1 is LNHDA and CDR2 is SQIVND in the germline V gene (reference sequence). The CDR3 is 18 residues long. J was trimmed by 13 bases and V by 3 bases; bases with no gene match: 20. In nucleotides, the CDR3 is TGTGCCAGTAGTATTTCGGGACAGGGGATAAAGTCGGAGGGGGGACTGTTTTTT. Protein sequence: CASSISGQGIKSEGGLFF.

The rearrangement links TRBV19 to TRBJ1-4; D may be TRBD1 (5 bases). The CDR3 is 16 residues long. Germline V lookup: CDR1 LNHDA, CDR2 SQIVND (reference sequence). Trimming removed 1 base at V and 6 bases at J, with 15 bases between. This chain's CDR3 is CASSIGTNSLYEKLFF. CDR3 nucleotide sequence: TGTGCCAGTAGTATAGGGACAAATTCTCTATATGAAAAACTGTTTTTT.

The CDR3 reads CASSFDPAGEQYF. The CDR3 DNA is TGTGCCAGCAGCTTTGACCCTGCGGGCGAGCAGTACTTC. This chain links TRBV11-2 with TRBJ2-7; a possible D gene is TRBD2 (5 bases). Germline CDR1 SGHAT, CDR2 FQNNGV. This CDR3 is built from 13 residues. Trimming stripped 3 bases from V and 6 bases from J, with 12 bases between.

This chain joins TRBV19 and TRBJ1-5, with a tentative D call TRBD1 (5 bases). This CDR3 has 15 amino acids. Trimming took off 6 bases at V and 0 bases at J, with 12 bases between the two ends. Germline V gives CDR1 LNHDA, CDR2 SQIVND (reference sequence). CDR3 sequence reads: CASRLQELSNQPQHF. The CDR3 coding sequence is TGTGCCAGTAGGCTACAGGAACTTAGCAATCAGCCCCAGCATTTT.

The chain has TRBV5-1 and TRBJ2-2; D may be TRBD1 (5 bases). CDR3 size: 15 residues. Germline lookup yields CDR1 SGHRS and CDR2 YFSETQ. The V gene lost 2 bases and the J gene lost 4 bases, with 12 bases spanning the gap. The DNA of the CDR3 is TGCGCCAGCAGCTTAGGATCGACAGCCACCGGGGAGCTGTTTTTT. Residues: CASSLGSTATGELFF.

V gene TRBV19 combines with J gene TRBJ1-4; no definite D call. Germline CDR1 and CDR2: LNHDA and SQIVND (reference sequence). The CDR3 runs to 13 residues. The V end lost 2 bases, the J end lost 4 bases, and 5 bases lay between the germline ends. CDR3 sequence: CASSILVNEKLFF. CDR3 DNA sequence: TGTGCCAGTAGTATACTCGTTAATGAAAAACTGTTTTTT.

The genes are TRBV28 and TRBJ2-1; possibly TRBD1 for D (5 bases). CDR3 length: 13 residues. CDR1 and CDR2 (germline): MDHEN, SYDVKM. V lost 2 bases to trimming and J lost 7 bases, with 9 bases between them. CDR3 residues: CASSLQGWNEQFF. As DNA, the CDR3 is TGTGCCAGCAGTTTACAGGGTTGGAATGAGCAGTTCTTC.

The gene calls are TRBV11-2 and TRBJ2-5; 8 nucleotides align to TRBD2. Germline CDR1 is SGHAT and CDR2 is FQNNGV. The CDR3 covers 13 residues. DNA of the CDR3: TGTGCTTCCCAGCGGGGGTTCCAAGAGACCCAGTACTTC. Translated, it gives CASQRGFQETQYF.

This clone was detected a few times. The V call is TRBV28, the J call TRBJ1-2, with TRBD1 as a possible D gene (6 bases). Looked up from germline, CDR1 is MDHEN and CDR2 is SYDVKM. With 8 bases removed from V and 7 bases from J, the gap between germline ends came to 11 bases. The CDR3 loop spans 11 amino acids. The CDR3 spells CASGGGFGYTF. The DNA for the CDR3 is TGTGCCAGCGGGGGGGGCTTTGGCTACACCTTC.

Only one count was recorded for this clone. This chain uses TRBV28 with TRBJ1-3, with D uncertain. The length of the CDR3 is 11 residues. From germline, CDR1 is MDHEN and CDR2 SYDVKM. The ends were cut back, 7 bases at V and 9 bases at J, with 10 bases in the middle. The CDR3: CASTLKPTIYF. The CDR3 DNA reads TGTGCCAGCACCCTTAAGCCCACCATATATTTT.

The chain uses TRBV2 and TRBJ2-5, with D uncertain. The end of the DNA aligns better with TRBJ2-7, so the J call may be wrong. CDR1 SNHLY and CDR2 FYNNEI come from the germline V gene. This CDR3 spans 13 amino acids. Here the CDR3 DNA reads TGTGCCAGCACTTCCGAGTTCTCCTACGAGCAGTACTTC. Its protein is CASTSEFSYEQYF.

As for this clone: A junction boundary mismatches the germline segment, possibly from a read error. The rearrangement uses TRBV2 and TRBJ2-1, with a tentative D call TRBD2 (5 bases). The CDR3 totals 11 residues. The germline V gene encodes CDR1 SNHLY and CDR2 FYNNEI. In DNA, the CDR3 is TGTGCCAGCAGCACTAGTAGTGAGCAGCTCTTC. Its protein is CASSTSSEQLF.

This sequence joins TRBV9 and TRBJ2-3, with D possibly TRBD2 on 6 matching bases. The CDR3 spans 13 residues. The germline V gene has CDR1 SGDLS and CDR2 YYNGEE. V was clipped by 1 base and J by 3 bases, with 6 bases between them. CDR3 residues: CASSVSGTDTQYF. The CDR3 coding sequence is TGTGCCAGCAGCGTAAGCGGGACAGATACGCAGTATTTT.

This clone was seen only a few times. V and J are TRBV5-6 and TRBJ2-3; D uncertain. The V end was cut by 0 bases, the J end by 1 base, with 9 bases between. The CDR3 loop spans 15 amino acids. Germline values: CDR1 SGHDT, CDR2 YYEEEE. This CDR3 reads CASSLVGFRTDTQYF. Here the CDR3 DNA reads TGTGCCAGCAGCTTGGTTGGCTTCCGCACAGATACGCAGTATTTT.